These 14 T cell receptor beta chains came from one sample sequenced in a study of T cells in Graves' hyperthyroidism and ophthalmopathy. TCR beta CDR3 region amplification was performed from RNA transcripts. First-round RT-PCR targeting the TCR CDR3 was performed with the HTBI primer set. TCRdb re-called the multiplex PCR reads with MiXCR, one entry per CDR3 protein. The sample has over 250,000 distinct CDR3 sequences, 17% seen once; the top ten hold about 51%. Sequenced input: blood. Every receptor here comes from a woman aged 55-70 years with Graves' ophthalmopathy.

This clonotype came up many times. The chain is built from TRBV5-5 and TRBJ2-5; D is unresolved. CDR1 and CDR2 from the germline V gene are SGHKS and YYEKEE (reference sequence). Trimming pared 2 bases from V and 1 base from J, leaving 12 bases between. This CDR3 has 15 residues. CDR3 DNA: TGTGCCAGCAGCTTATTTGGTCAGCCCCAAGAGACCCAGTACTTC. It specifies CASSLFGQPQETQYF.

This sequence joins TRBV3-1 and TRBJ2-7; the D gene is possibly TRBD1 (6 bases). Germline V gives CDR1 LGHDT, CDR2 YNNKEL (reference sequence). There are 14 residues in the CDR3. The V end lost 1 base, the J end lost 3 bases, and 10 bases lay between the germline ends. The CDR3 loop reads CASSQGLRGYEQYF. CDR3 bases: TGTGCCAGCAGCCAAGGTCTCAGGGGCTACGAGCAGTACTTC.

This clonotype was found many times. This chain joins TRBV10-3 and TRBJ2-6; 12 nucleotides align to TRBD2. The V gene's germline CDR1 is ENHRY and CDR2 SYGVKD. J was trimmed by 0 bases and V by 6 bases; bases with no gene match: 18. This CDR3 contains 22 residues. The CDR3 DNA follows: TGTGCCATCAGCAGCGGACAGGCCGGGACTAGCGGGTCGACCTCTGGGGCCAACGTCCTGACTTTC. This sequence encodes CAISSGQAGTSGSTSGANVLTF.

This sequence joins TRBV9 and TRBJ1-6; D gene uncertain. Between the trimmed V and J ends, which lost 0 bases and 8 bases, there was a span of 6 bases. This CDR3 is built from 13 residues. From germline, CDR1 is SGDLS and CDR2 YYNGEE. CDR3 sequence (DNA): TGTGCCAGCAGCGTAGAGAAGGATTCACCCCTCCACTTT. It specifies CASSVEKDSPLHF.

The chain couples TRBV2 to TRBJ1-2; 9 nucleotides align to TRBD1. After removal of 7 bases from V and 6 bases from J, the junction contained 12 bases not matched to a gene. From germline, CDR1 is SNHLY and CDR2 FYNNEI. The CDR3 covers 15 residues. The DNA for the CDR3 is TGTGCCAGCATTTTAGATGGGACAGGGTCAAATGGCTACACCTTC. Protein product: CASILDGTGSNGYTF. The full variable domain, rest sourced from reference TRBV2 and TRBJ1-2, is EPEVTQTPSHQVTQMGQEVILRCVPISNHLYFYWYRQILGQKVEFLVSFYNNEISEKSEIFDDQFSVERPDGSNFTLKIRSTKLEDSAMYFCASILDGTGSNGYTFGSGTRLTVV.

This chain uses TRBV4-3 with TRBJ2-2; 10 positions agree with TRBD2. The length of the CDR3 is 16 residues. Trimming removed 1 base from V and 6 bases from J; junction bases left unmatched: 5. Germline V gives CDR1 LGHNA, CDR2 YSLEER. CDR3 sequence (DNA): TGCGCCAGCAGCCAAGTTATAGCGGGAGGTCCCGGGGAGCTGTTTTTT. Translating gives CASSQVIAGGPGELFF.

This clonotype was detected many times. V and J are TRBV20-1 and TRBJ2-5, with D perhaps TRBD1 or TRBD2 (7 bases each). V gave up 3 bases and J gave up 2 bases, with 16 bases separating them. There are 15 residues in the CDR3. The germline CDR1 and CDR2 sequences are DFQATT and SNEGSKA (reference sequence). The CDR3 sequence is CSASRPRGGQETQYF. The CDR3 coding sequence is TGCAGTGCTAGCCGCCCCAGGGGGGGGCAAGAGACCCAGTACTTC.

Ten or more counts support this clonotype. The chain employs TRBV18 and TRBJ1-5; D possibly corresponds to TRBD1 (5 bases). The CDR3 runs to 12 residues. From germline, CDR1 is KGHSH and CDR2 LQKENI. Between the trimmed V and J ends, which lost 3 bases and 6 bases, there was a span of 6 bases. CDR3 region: CASSPQGQPQHF. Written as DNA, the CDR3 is TGTGCCAGCTCACCCCAGGGTCAGCCCCAGCATTTT.

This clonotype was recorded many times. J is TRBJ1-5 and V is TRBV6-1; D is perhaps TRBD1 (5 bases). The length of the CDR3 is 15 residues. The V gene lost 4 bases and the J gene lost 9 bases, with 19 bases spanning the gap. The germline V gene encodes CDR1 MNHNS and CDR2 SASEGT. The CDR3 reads CASSADLFRGTPQHF. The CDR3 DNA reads TGTGCCAGCAGTGCCGACCTTTTTAGGGGCACGCCCCAGCATTTT.

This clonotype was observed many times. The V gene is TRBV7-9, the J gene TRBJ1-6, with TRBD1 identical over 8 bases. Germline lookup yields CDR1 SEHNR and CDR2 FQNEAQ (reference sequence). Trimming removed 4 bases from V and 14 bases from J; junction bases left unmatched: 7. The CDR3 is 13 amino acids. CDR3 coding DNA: TGTGCCAGCAGCTGGAACCAGGGGGCTTCCCTCCACTTT. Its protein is CASSWNQGASLHF. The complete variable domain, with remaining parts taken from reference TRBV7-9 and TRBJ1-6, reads DTGVSQNPRHKITKRGQNVTFRCDPISEHNRLYWYRQTLGQGPEFLTYFQNEAQLEKSRLLSDRFSAERPKGSFSTLEIQRTEQGDSAMYLCASSWNQGASLHFGNGTRLTVT.

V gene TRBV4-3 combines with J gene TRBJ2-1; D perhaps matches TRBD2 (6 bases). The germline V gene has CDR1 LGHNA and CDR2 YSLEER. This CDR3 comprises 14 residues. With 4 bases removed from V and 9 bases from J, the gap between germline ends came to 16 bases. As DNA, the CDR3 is TGCGCCAGCAGCCCGCCCCGGCGGGGTTTTGAGCAGTTCTTC. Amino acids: CASSPPRRGFEQFF.

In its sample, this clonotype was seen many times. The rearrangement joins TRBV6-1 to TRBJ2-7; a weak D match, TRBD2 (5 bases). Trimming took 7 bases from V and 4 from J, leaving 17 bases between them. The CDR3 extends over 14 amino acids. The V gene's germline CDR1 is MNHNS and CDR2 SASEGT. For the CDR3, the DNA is TGTGCCAGCAAGGTTGGAGGCCAGACTTACGAGCAGTACTTC. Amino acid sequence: CASKVGGQTYEQYF.

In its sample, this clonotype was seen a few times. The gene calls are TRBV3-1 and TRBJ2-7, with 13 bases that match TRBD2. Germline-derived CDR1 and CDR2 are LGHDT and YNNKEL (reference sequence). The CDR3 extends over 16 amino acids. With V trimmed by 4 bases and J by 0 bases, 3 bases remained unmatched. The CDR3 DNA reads TGTGCCAGCAGCCGGTGGACTAGCGGGAGCTCCTACGAGCAGTACTTC. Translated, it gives CASSRWTSGSSYEQYF.

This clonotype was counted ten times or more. The DNA of the CDR3 is TGTGCCAGCAGCTTAGGGGTCTGGGGGGCGGCGGACACCGGGGAGCTGTTTTTT. It is translated as CASSLGVWGAADTGELFF. The chain links TRBV11-2 to TRBJ2-2; D assignment may be TRBD1 or TRBD2 (6 bases each). This CDR3 comprises 18 residues. V was shortened by 1 base and J by 3 bases, with 18 bases between the two germline ends. Germline V lookup: CDR1 SGHAT, CDR2 FQNNGV.